The T cell receptor beta chain under discussion was sequenced for a study of response to subunit inactivated influenza vaccine. General observations from the study: That few new T cells are recruited by each seasonal influenza vaccination was the authors' suggestion.

MiXCR, applied by TCRdb to the RT-PCR reads, yields one record per CDR3 protein. The sample comprises roughly 670,000 distinct CDR3 sequences, about 15% of which are singletons, and about 7.6% rests with the top ten. Germline V lookup: CDR1 LNHDA, CDR2 SQIVND (reference sequence). This CDR3 is built from 15 residues. J gave up 7 bases and V 4 bases, and 10 bases lay outside the gene matches. About this clonotype: Its antigen is not identified.

This rearrangement joins TRBV19 to TRBJ2-1; 7 bases line up with TRBD2. This receptor was identified in a man aged 45-65 years who received an inactivated influenza vaccine. The sequenced sample was PBMCs from blood, obtained approximately 15 days before vaccination. In DNA, the CDR3 is TGTGCCAGTAGTAGCGGGAGCCTCTGGGGGAATGAGCAGTTCTTC. Protein product: CASSSGSLWGNEQFF.